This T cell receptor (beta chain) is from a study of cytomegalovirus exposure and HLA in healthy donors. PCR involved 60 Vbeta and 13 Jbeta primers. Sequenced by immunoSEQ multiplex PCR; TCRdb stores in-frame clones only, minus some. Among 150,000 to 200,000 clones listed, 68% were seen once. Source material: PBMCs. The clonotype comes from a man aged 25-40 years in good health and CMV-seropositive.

The CDR3 DNA sequence: TGCGCCAGCAGCTTGGCCACTAGCGGGAGTGGTGATACGCAGTATTTT. Translated, it gives CASSLATSGSGDTQYF. This chain joins TRBV5-1 and TRBJ2-3, with 11 positions matching TRBD2. The CDR3 is made up of 16 amino acids. Germline CDR1 is SGHRS and CDR2 is YFSETQ. Unmatched junction bases numbered 6, after V lost 0 bases and J lost 6 bases.